Below, 22 T cell receptor beta chains from the same sample are listed, as sequenced in a study of radiation and T cells in renal cell carcinoma. Time point defined: baseline pretreatment blood. The treatment denotes: 15 Gy SBRT to primary tumor, nephrectomy 4 weeks later. The protocol was immunoSEQ multiplex PCR, while the TCRdb copy is restricted to in-frame clones and leaves out a portion. Of some 100,000 clones detected, 82% appear once; the ten largest clones hold around 6.3%. The source was blood, collected from a patient whose treatment included radiotherapy and nephrectomy. These receptors were obtained from a man aged 55 to 70 with renal cell carcinoma.

This chain uses TRBV30 with TRBJ2-2; 16 nucleotides match TRBD2. Per germline, CDR1 GTSNPN and CDR2 SVGIG (reference sequence). V trimming: 5 bases; J trimming: 7 bases; junction bases outside the gene matches: 13. This CDR3 spans 18 amino acids. As DNA, the CDR3 is TGTGCCTGGTCCGCGGGGACTAGCGGGAGGGGGCGCGTCGGGGAGCTGTTTTTT. It is translated as CAWSAGTSGRGRVGELFF.

The chain links TRBV19 to TRBJ1-5; 10 bases are shared with TRBD1. In germline, CDR1 is LNHDA, CDR2 SQIVND (reference sequence). The CDR3 length is 15 residues. Losses at the gene ends were 3 bases for V and 7 bases for J; bases not matched to a gene: 6. In nucleotides, the CDR3 is TGTGCCAGTAGTATTTCGGGGACAGGGGACCAGCCCCAGCATTTT. Its protein is CASSISGTGDQPQHF.

The V and J genes are TRBV7-9 and TRBJ2-5; 13 nucleotides match TRBD2. The J call may be incorrect, as the DNA end agrees better with TRBJ2-7. The CDR3 spans 18 residues. The germline V gene has CDR1 SEHNR and CDR2 FQNEAQ (reference sequence). The DNA of the CDR3 is TGTGCCAGCAGCTCCCCTGGGACTAGCGGGATGAGCTCCTACGAGCAGTACTTC. Encoded protein: CASSSPGTSGMSSYEQYF.

The table lists this clone with a few counts. The gene calls are TRBV2 and TRBJ1-3; maybe TRBD1 (6 bases). The CDR3 consists of 14 residues. The V gene lost 10 bases and the J gene lost 0 bases, with 13 bases spanning the gap. CDR1 SNHLY and CDR2 FYNNEI come from the germline V gene. CDR3 residues: CAITGFRSGNTIYF. As DNA, the CDR3 is TGTGCCATAACAGGGTTTCGCTCTGGAAACACCATATATTTT.

This clone was seen only once. The V call is TRBV25-1, the J call TRBJ2-5, with TRBD1 matching over 7 bases. Germline V gene lookup returns CDR1 MGHDK and CDR2 SYGVNS. The CDR3 covers 15 residues. With V trimmed by 4 bases and J by 4 bases, 9 bases remained unmatched. This chain's CDR3 is CASSGVTGMAETQYF. The CDR3 coding sequence is TGTGCCAGCAGTGGAGTGACAGGGATGGCAGAGACCCAGTACTTC. The full variable domain, in which reference TRBV25-1 and TRBJ2-5 provide the parts outside the CDR3, is EADIYQTPRYLVIGTGKKITLECSQTMGHDKMYWYQQDPGMELHLIHYSYGVNSTEKGDLSSESTVSRIRTEHFPLTLESARPSHTSQYLCASSGVTGMAETQYFGPGTRLLVL.

The V gene is TRBV4-1, the J gene TRBJ1-2; possible D gene TRBD1, 6 bases. Germline V lookup: CDR1 MGHRA, CDR2 YSYEKL. The CDR3 consists of 14 residues. V dropped 1 base and J dropped 5 bases, with 11 bases sitting between them. The CDR3 region has the DNA TGCGCCAGCAGCCAAGCCGACAGGAGGTATGGCTACACCTTC. Residues: CASSQADRRYGYTF.

The chain is built from TRBV9 and TRBJ1-2; no reliable D call. The germline V gene encodes CDR1 SGDLS and CDR2 YYNGEE. This CDR3 spans 16 amino acids. V dropped 1 base and J dropped 5 bases, with 18 bases sitting between them. Here the CDR3 reads CASSVWGFHTTYGYTF. The CDR3 DNA follows: TGTGCCAGCAGCGTATGGGGATTCCATACTACTTATGGCTACACCTTC. Drawing the rest from reference TRBV9 and TRBJ1-2, the complete variable domain is DSGVTQTPKHLITATGQRVTLRCSPRSGDLSVYWYQQSLDQGLQFLIQYYNGEERAKGNILERFSAQQFPDLHSELNLSSLELGDSALYFCASSVWGFHTTYGYTFGSGTRLTVV.

The V and J genes are TRBV5-1 and TRBJ1-1, with TRBD1 identical over 7 bases. The CDR3 is 14 amino acids. Germline values: CDR1 SGHRS, CDR2 YFSETQ. V was pared by 6 bases and J by 0 bases, with 5 bases of the junction left unmatched. The CDR3 here is CASKVGQVNTEAFF. CDR3 DNA: TGCGCCAGCAAGGTCGGACAGGTGAACACTGAAGCTTTCTTT.

This chain connects TRBV6-6 to TRBJ1-2; 10 nucleotides agree with TRBD1. Per germline, CDR1 MNHNY and CDR2 SVGAGI (reference sequence). V gave up 5 bases and J gave up 5 bases; unmatched junction bases: 8. The CDR3 is 15 amino acids. DNA for the CDR3: TGTGCCAGCAGTCCCCAGGACAGGGGGGTTTATGGCTACACCTTC. Translating gives CASSPQDRGVYGYTF.

The V and J genes are TRBV6-5 and TRBJ2-5; D not resolved. Germline values: CDR1 MNHEY, CDR2 SVGAGI. This CDR3 is 13 amino acids long. Trimming took off 5 bases at V and 7 bases at J, with 14 bases between the two ends. The CDR3 sequence: CASSRDPRRTQYF. As DNA, the CDR3 is TGTGCCAGCAGTCGTGACCCTCGTCGGACCCAGTACTTC.

The rearrangement joins TRBV9 to TRBJ2-7, with a possible D match to TRBD1 (6 bases). The V end was cut by 3 bases, the J end by 5 bases, with 12 bases between. The CDR3 length is 13 residues. The germline CDR1 and CDR2 sequences are SGDLS and YYNGEE. The CDR3 coding sequence is TGTGCCAGCAGCGCCAGGGGTCGGGACGAGCAGTACTTC. It codes for CASSARGRDEQYF.

The chain combines TRBV18 with TRBJ2-5; 9 nucleotides agree with TRBD2. Trimming removed 1 base from V and 5 bases from J; junction bases left unmatched: 8. CDR1 and CDR2 from the germline V gene are KGHSH and LQKENI. The CDR3 is made up of 16 amino acids. The CDR3, as DNA: TGTGCCAGCTCACCACAACTAGCGGGCTCTGGGGAGACCCAGTACTTC. As protein: CASSPQLAGSGETQYF.

The rearrangement links TRBV29-1 to TRBJ2-2; a possible D gene is TRBD1 (6 bases). CDR1 SQVTM and CDR2 ANQGSEA come from the germline V gene. The V and J ends lost 7 bases and 3 bases respectively, with 18 bases between them. The CDR3 extends over 15 amino acids. The CDR3 DNA follows: TGCAGCGCCGAGAGCTGGACAGAGGACACCGGGGAGCTGTTTTTT. Amino acid sequence: CSAESWTEDTGELFF.

This clone was picked up a small number of times. This chain connects TRBV7-2 to TRBJ2-1, with D tentatively TRBD2 (6 bases). V was shortened by 1 base and J by 1 base, with 8 bases between the two germline ends. CDR3 length: 15 residues. Germline V lookup: CDR1 SGHTA, CDR2 FQGNSA. The CDR3 bases are TGTGCCAGCAGCTTAGTTGGGGGGTCCTACAATGAGCAGTTCTTC. This encodes CASSLVGGSYNEQFF.

The genes are TRBV28 and TRBJ1-1; maybe TRBD1 (5 bases). The germline CDR1 and CDR2 sequences are MDHEN and SYDVKM. The CDR3 extends over 13 amino acids. Trimming removed 3 bases from V and 7 bases from J, with 12 bases in between. Written as DNA, the CDR3 is TGTGCCAGCAGTTTGGTGGCGCAGGGTGAAGCTTTCTTT. Translated: CASSLVAQGEAFF.

V usage is TRBV2 and J usage is TRBJ2-1; 8 bases are a match to TRBD2. The CDR3 runs 15 residues. Per the germline V gene, CDR1 is SNHLY and CDR2 is FYNNEI. The V gene end was trimmed by 1 base and the J gene end by 8 bases; junction bases not matched to a gene: 7. The CDR3 reads CASSEGQLLADEQFF. CDR3 coding DNA: TGTGCCAGCAGTGAAGGGCAGTTACTAGCGGATGAGCAGTTCTTC.

The chain combines TRBV28 with TRBJ2-7, with 10 bases that match TRBD1. Germline V gene data show CDR1 as MDHEN and CDR2 as SYDVKM. The CDR3 totals 18 residues. Germline trimming cut 8 bases from V and 1 base from J; bases unmatched to any gene: 17. CDR3 residues: CASYMGRDRGGFSYEQYF. CDR3 DNA sequence: TGTGCCAGCTATATGGGGAGGGACAGGGGAGGATTTTCCTACGAGCAGTACTTC.

This chain connects TRBV19 to TRBJ2-7; TRBD1 matches 12 bases. Germline V CDR1 and CDR2: LNHDA, SQIVND (reference sequence). V lost 10 bases, J lost 5 bases, and 3 bases stayed unmatched. There are 12 residues in the CDR3. This chain's CDR3 is CATGTGGDEQYF. DNA of the CDR3: TGTGCCACCGGGACAGGGGGCGACGAGCAGTACTTC.

The rearrangement uses TRBV5-1 and TRBJ2-1; TRBD2 is a possible D gene (5 bases). Germline-derived CDR1 and CDR2 are SGHRS and YFSETQ. This CDR3 is built from 15 residues. V lost 2 bases, J lost 9 bases, and 18 bases lay in between. CDR3 DNA sequence: TGCGCCAGCAGCTTACTTGGCTCACGGGGTAGTGAGCAGTTCTTC. Translating gives CASSLLGSRGSEQFF.

DNA for the CDR3: TGTGCCAGCAGCCCCGGACGGGGATACGAGCAGTACTTC. Translated: CASSPGRGYEQYF. V gene TRBV7-6 combines with J gene TRBJ2-7, with D possibly being TRBD2 (5 bases). This CDR3 is built from 13 residues. The V end lost 5 bases, the J end lost 4 bases, and 12 bases lay between the germline ends. The germline gives CDR1 SGHVS, CDR2 FNYEAQ. Full variable domain (outside the CDR3, taken from reference TRBV7-6 and TRBJ2-7): GAGVSQSPRYKVTKRGQDVALRCDPISGHVSLYWYRQALGQGPEFLTYFNYEAQQDKSGLPNDRFSAERPEGSISTLTIQRTEQRDSAMYRCASSPGRGYEQYFGPGTRLTVT.

The chain combines TRBV6-6 with TRBJ2-7; TRBD2 matches 8 bases. With V trimmed by 2 bases and J by 6 bases, 3 bases remained unmatched. Germline values: CDR1 MNHNY, CDR2 SVGAGI (reference sequence). This CDR3 has 13 amino acids. CDR3 in DNA: TGTGCCAGCAGTTACAGGGGGACTAGCGAGCAGTACTTC. Translated: CASSYRGTSEQYF.

This clone has only one observation. The chain uses TRBV6-5 and TRBJ1-1; D possibly corresponds to TRBD1 (5 bases). This CDR3 is built from 15 residues. Germline CDR1 is MNHEY and CDR2 is SVGAGI. The V end lost 0 bases, the J end lost 1 base, and 9 bases lay between the germline ends. Here the CDR3 DNA reads TGTGCCAGCAGTTACTCGAATAGGGGGAACACTGAAGCTTTCTTT. Protein sequence: CASSYSNRGNTEAFF.